This T cell receptor (beta chain) was captured in a study of OX40 agonist ivuxolimab in advanced cancers. On the study more broadly: One patient with hepatocellular carcinoma and two with cutaneous melanoma, three in all, had partial responses. Study conclusions and caveats: Within 6 weeks, CD4+ and CD8+ blood T cells expanded clonally at 0.1 to 3.0 mg/kg. Low normalized T-cell clonal expansion also characterized some of the nonresponders.

Turning to this clone: Its specificity is not known.

The timepoints at which blood was sampled were baseline, cycle 4 day 1, and cycle 7 day 1. Sequencing used immunoSEQ multiplex PCR; TCRdb keeps in-frame clones, though not all of them. The sample has 90,000 or so clones; 90% to 95% are singletons. The germline V gene has CDR1 SNHLY and CDR2 FYNNEI. Between the trimmed V and J ends, which lost 8 bases and 5 bases, there was a span of 15 bases. The CDR3 length is 13 residues. The receptor was isolated from an adult with an advanced solid tumor such as melanoma, head and neck, liver or kidney cancer. J is TRBJ1-2 and V is TRBV2; TRBD1 is a possible D gene (6 bases). Sequences were derived from CD4+ or CD8+ T cells sorted from blood, sampled in a trial of the OX40 agonist ivuxolimab. The CDR3 DNA is TGTGCCAGCGGGAGGGGGACTCGGTATGGCTACACCTTC. Protein sequence: CASGRGTRYGYTF. The variable domain in full, with the rest retrieved from reference TRBV2 and TRBJ1-2, is EPEVTQTPSHQVTQMGQEVILRCVPISNHLYFYWYRQILGQKVEFLVSFYNNEISEKSEIFDDQFSVERPDGSNFTLKIRSTKLEDSAMYFCASGRGTRYGYTFGSGTRLTVV.